What follows is one TCR beta chain and its context. These data are taken from a study of long-term antiretroviral therapy in people with HIV. Sequencing used immunoSEQ v3.0 at survey level. A per-sample goal of roughly 40,000-55,000 T-cell genomes was targeted by sequencing. Assay used: immunoSEQ multiplex PCR; TCRdb lists only in-frame clones, some missing. The repertoire includes over 20,000 clones, about 88% of them detected once, and about 3.5% sits in the top ten. Trimming took off 2 bases at V and 2 bases at J, with 11 bases between the two ends. Germline lookup yields CDR1 GTSNPN and CDR2 SVGIG (reference sequence). The CDR3 runs to 14 residues.

This sequence joins TRBV30 and TRBJ2-3; maybe TRBD2 (6 bases). The sequence came from a woman in her thirties with HIV. The source material was unsorted PBMCs, sampled 1.9 years after starting antiretroviral therapy. DNA of the CDR3: TGTGCCTGGAGTTTACGGGGGTCCACAGATACGCAGTATTTT. This encodes CAWSLRGSTDTQYF.